Listed below are T cell receptor beta chains from one sample, sequenced in a study of blood T cell repertoires in COVID-19. The protocol was immunoSEQ multiplex PCR, while the TCRdb copy is restricted to in-frame clones and leaves out a portion. This sample has roughly 200,000 clones, with 80% to 95% found just once. Sequencing used peripheral blood. The receptors were gathered from a man aged 45 to 65 with acute or convalescent COVID-19. Each CDR3 is given with its conserved first and last residue. D genes are given only for firm matches. The size field is filled for only some rows; it gives once, few, many or a size class.

j_gene,d_gene,abundance,len,v_gene,CDR3aa,CDR3nt
TRBJ1-2,.,.,13,TRBV5-1,CASSLGPGNGYTF,TGCGCCAGCAGCTTGGGGCCCGGGAATGGCTACACCTTC
TRBJ2-5,.,.,13,TRBV5-6,CASSPTGQETQYF,TGTGCCAGCAGCCCAACGGGGCAAGAGACCCAGTACTTC
TRBJ2-7,TRBD2,.,14,TRBV19,CASSLLAGRYEQYF,TGTGCCAGTAGCCTACTAGCGGGGCGCTACGAGCAGTACTTC
TRBJ2-7,.,.,13,TRBV4-1,CASSQDVNYEQYF,TGCGCCAGCAGCCAAGATGTCAATTACGAGCAGTACTTC
TRBJ2-7,.,.,15,TRBV4-1,CASSQDEGTLYEQYF,TGCGCCAGCAGCCAAGATGAGGGGACTTTATACGAGCAGTACTTC
TRBJ2-1,TRBD2,.,16,TRBV27,CASSLRRTSGSNEQFF,TGTGCCAGCAGTTTACGGCGGACTAGCGGGAGTAATGAGCAGTTCTTC
TRBJ2-3,.,.,14,TRBV5-1,CASSLSGLTDTQYF,TGCGCCAGCAGCCTGAGTGGGCTCACAGATACGCAGTATTTT
TRBJ2-7,TRBD1,.,15,TRBV7-8,CASSLAGRGSYEQYF,TGTGCCAGCAGCTTAGCTGGCAGGGGGTCCTACGAGCAGTACTTC
TRBJ1-1,TRBD1,.,15,TRBV4-3,CASSHLDRDGTEAFF,TGCGCCAGCAGCCACCTCGACAGGGACGGCACTGAAGCTTTCTTT
TRBJ1-1,.,.,14,TRBV5-4,CASSLEGQNTEAFF,TGTGCCAGCAGCTTGGAGGGACAGAACACTGAAGCTTTCTTT
TRBJ2-3,TRBD2,once,14,TRBV29-1,CSVPGLPLTDTQYF,TGCAGCGTGCCGGGACTACCACTCACAGATACGCAGTATTTT
TRBJ2-5,TRBD1,once,13,TRBV27,CATRQGALETQYF,TGTGCCACTCGACAGGGGGCTTTAGAGACCCAGTACTTC
TRBJ2-2,.,.,15,TRBV7-9,CASSSTNPHTGELFF,TGTGCCAGCAGCAGTACTAATCCCCACACCGGGGAGCTGTTTTTT
TRBJ2-3,TRBD2,.,16,TRBV4-1,CASSPQRGGVTDTQYF,TGCGCCAGCAGCCCTCAACGGGGGGGGGTAACAGATACGCAGTATTTT
TRBJ2-1,TRBD1,.,15,TRBV7-3,CASSSRQGAVNEQFF,TGTGCCAGCAGCTCCCGACAGGGGGCTGTCAATGAGCAGTTCTTC
TRBJ1-6,TRBD1,.,15,TRBV19,CASSTTGVANSPLHF,TGTGCCAGTAGTACTACAGGGGTTGCTAATTCACCCCTCCACTTT
TRBJ2-5,TRBD2,.,14,TRBV29-1,CSGGSGGNQETQYF,TGCAGCGGCGGGAGCGGCGGCAACCAAGAGACCCAGTACTTC
TRBJ2-3,TRBD2,.,15,TRBV9,CASSVNAGGSDTQYF,TGTGCCAGCAGCGTAAACGCGGGAGGCTCAGATACGCAGTATTTT
TRBJ1-5,.,.,12,TRBV28,CASSSGVRPQHF,TGTGCCAGCAGTTCCGGGGTACGGCCCCAGCATTTT
TRBJ2-2,TRBD1,.,14,TRBV5-1,CATQQGSNTGELFF,TGCGCCACCCAACAGGGGTCGAACACCGGGGAGCTGTTTTTT
TRBJ1-5,.,.,14,TRBV7-9,CASSLEGLGQPQHF,TGTGCCAGCAGCTTAGAAGGACTGGGCCAGCCCCAGCATTTT
TRBJ2-3,.,.,12,TRBV6-5,CASRVVGGTQYF,TGTGCCAGCAGAGTAGTCGGAGGTACGCAGTATTTT
TRBJ1-1,TRBD1,.,15,TRBV5-1,CASRGQGVRDTEAFF,TGCGCCAGCAGGGGACAGGGGGTTAGGGACACTGAAGCTTTCTTT
TRBJ2-1,TRBD1,.,16,TRBV11-2,CASSSIRGFTYNEQFF,TGTGCCAGCAGCTCAATCAGGGGGTTTACCTACAATGAGCAGTTCTTC
TRBJ1-5,.,.,14,TRBV6-6,CASTNWAGGQPQHF,TGTGCCAGCACTAACTGGGCAGGTGGACAGCCCCAGCATTTT
TRBJ1-1,.,.,15,TRBV7-2,CASSPHREVNTEAFF,TGTGCCAGCAGCCCCCACCGGGAAGTGAACACTGAAGCTTTCTTT
TRBJ2-3,TRBD2,once,17,TRBV4-1,CASSPPGRGVPGDTQYF,TGCGCCAGCAGCCCCCCCGGGCGGGGGGTTCCAGGAGATACGCAGTATTTT
TRBJ2-5,.,.,16,TRBV27,CASSFVGGTTQETQYF,TGTGCCAGCAGTTTCGTCGGCGGGACGACCCAAGAGACCCAGTACTTC
TRBJ1-1,TRBD1,.,13,TRBV5-8,CASSLTGGTEAFF,TGTGCCAGCAGCTTGACAGGGGGCACTGAAGCTTTCTTT
TRBJ2-1,TRBD1,.,14,TRBV10-1,CASSEGTGDNEQFF,TGCGCCAGCAGTGAAGGGACAGGGGACAATGAGCAGTTCTTC
TRBJ1-2,TRBD1,.,15,TRBV6-1,CASSETGQPIYGYTF,TGTGCCAGCAGTGAAACGGGACAGCCAATCTATGGCTACACCTTC
TRBJ2-5,.,.,20,TRBV5-1,CASSSRTGSTLPGGQETQYF,TGCGCCAGCAGCTCCAGAACAGGGTCGACACTCCCGGGCGGTCAAGAGACCCAGTACTTC
TRBJ2-1,TRBD2,.,16,TRBV5-1,CASSAPLAGVTSEQFF,TGCGCCAGCAGCGCCCCTCTAGCGGGAGTTACAAGTGAGCAGTTCTTC
TRBJ1-1,TRBD1,.,14,TRBV7-9,CASSRKTGGTEAFF,TGTGCCAGCAGCCGAAAAACAGGGGGCACTGAAGCTTTCTTT
TRBJ2-3,.,.,13,TRBV18,CASTETGTDTQYF,TGTGCCAGCACAGAGACAGGCACAGATACGCAGTATTTT
TRBJ1-5,TRBD1,.,18,TRBV7-3,CASSLILGQGISNQPQHF,TGTGCCAGCAGCTTAATTTTGGGACAGGGAATAAGCAATCAGCCCCAGCATTTT
TRBJ2-7,.,.,16,TRBV18,CASSPREQGQGYEQYF,TGTGCCAGCTCACCACGGGAGCAGGGACAAGGCTACGAGCAGTACTTC
TRBJ1-2,.,.,14,TRBV4-2,CASSRSGTPNGYTF,TGTGCCAGCAGCCGATCCGGGACTCCTAATGGCTACACCTTC
TRBJ1-4,.,.,13,TRBV28,CASRNAGAEKLFF,TGTGCCAGCAGGAATGCAGGGGCGGAAAAACTGTTTTTT
TRBJ2-5,TRBD1,.,16,TRBV7-2,CASSLVGTGGRETQYF,TGTGCCAGCAGCTTAGTCGGGACAGGGGGCAGGGAGACCCAGTACTTC
TRBJ1-1,.,.,15,TRBV11-2,CASSLSSRANTEAFF,TGTGCCAGCAGCTTAAGTTCCAGGGCGAACACTGAAGCTTTCTTT
TRBJ2-7,.,.,15,TRBV2,CASSEEAGRYLEQYF,TGTGCCAGCAGTGAAGAAGCAGGGCGTTATCTCGAGCAGTACTTC
TRBJ1-6,.,.,13,TRBV7-9,CASNRGPNSPLHF,TGTGCCAGCAACCGCGGCCCGAATTCACCCCTCCACTTT
TRBJ2-7,.,.,12,TRBV19,CASSIVADEQYF,TGTGCCAGTAGTATAGTGGCAGACGAGCAGTACTTC
TRBJ2-3,TRBD2,.,16,TRBV5-1,CASSPGLAGEIDTQYF,TGCGCCAGCAGCCCCGGACTAGCGGGGGAAATAGATACGCAGTATTTT
TRBJ1-2,TRBD1,.,16,TRBV5-5,CASSNTGTGLTYGYTF,TGTGCCAGCAGCAACACCGGGACAGGGTTGACCTATGGCTACACCTTC
TRBJ2-1,TRBD2,.,15,TRBV18,CASSPDRGGYNEQFF,TGTGCCAGCTCACCCGACCGGGGGGGCTACAATGAGCAGTTCTTC
TRBJ2-7,TRBD1,.,14,TRBV28,CASSSGQGGVEQYF,TGTGCCAGCAGCTCCGGACAGGGGGGGGTCGAGCAGTACTTC
TRBJ1-1,.,.,14,TRBV7-9,CASSPGGGVTEAFF,TGTGCCAGCAGCCCAGGCGGGGGTGTTACTGAAGCTTTCTTT